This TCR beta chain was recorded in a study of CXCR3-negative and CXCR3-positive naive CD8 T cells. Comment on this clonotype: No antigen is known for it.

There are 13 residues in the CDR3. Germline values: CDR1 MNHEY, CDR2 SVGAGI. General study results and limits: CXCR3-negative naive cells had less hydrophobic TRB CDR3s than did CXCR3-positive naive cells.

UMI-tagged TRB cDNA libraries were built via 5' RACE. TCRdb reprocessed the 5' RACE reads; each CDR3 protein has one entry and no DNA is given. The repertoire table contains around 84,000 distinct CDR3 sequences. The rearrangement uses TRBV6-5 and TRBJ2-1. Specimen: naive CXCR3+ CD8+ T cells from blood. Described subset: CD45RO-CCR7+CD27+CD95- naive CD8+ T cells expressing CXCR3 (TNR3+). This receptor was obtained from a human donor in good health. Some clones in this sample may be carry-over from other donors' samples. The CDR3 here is CASSSETYNEQFF.